One and the same sample provided the 30 T cell receptor beta chains below, sequenced in a study of chemoradiotherapy in HPV16-positive cancers. Only in-frame clones appear in the TCRdb table, and some are missing; sequencing was by immunoSEQ multiplex PCR. The sample lists approximately 30,000 clones; around 88% were seen once. The specimen comprised blood, sampled from a patient who underwent chemoradiotherapy. These receptors originate from a human donor with HPV-associated anogenital cancer.

The CDR3 loop reads CASTLGGAYGYTF. In DNA form, the CDR3 reads TGTGCCAGCACCTTGGGGGGTGCCTATGGCTACACCTTC. This chain links TRBV6-6 with TRBJ1-2; D might be TRBD1 (5 bases). The CDR3 consists of 13 residues. Trimming took 7 bases from V and 4 from J, leaving 13 bases between them. The germline V gene encodes CDR1 MNHNY and CDR2 SVGAGI (reference sequence).

The rearrangement links TRBV11-3 to TRBJ2-7; TRBD1 matches 8 bases. This CDR3 is 13 amino acids long. V trimming: 5 bases; J trimming: 2 bases; junction bases outside the gene matches: 2. Germline V CDR1 and CDR2: SGHNT, YENEEA. The CDR3 region is CASSPGQAYEQYF. The CDR3, as DNA: TGTGCCAGCAGCCCGGGACAGGCCTACGAGCAGTACTTC.

This chain connects TRBV28 to TRBJ1-1; D is undetermined. Trimming stripped 5 bases from V and 7 bases from J, with 17 bases between. Germline V CDR1 and CDR2: MDHEN, SYDVKM. There are 14 residues in the CDR3. The CDR3 coding sequence is TGTGCCAGCAGTACGCCGACCCTCCGTGGTGAAGCTTTCTTT. Protein: CASSTPTLRGEAFF.

The chain links TRBV27 to TRBJ1-1; D is possibly TRBD1 (5 bases). Germline V gives CDR1 MNHEY, CDR2 SMNVEV (reference sequence). Between the trimmed V and J ends, which lost 7 bases and 11 bases, there was a span of 26 bases. This CDR3 contains 15 residues. The CDR3 loop reads CASKTAGLHPGTAFF. DNA of the CDR3: TGTGCCAGCAAGACGGCAGGGCTACACCCTGGGACGGCTTTCTTT.

This clone was counted only a few times. The rearrangement links TRBV5-1 to TRBJ2-3; either TRBD1 or TRBD2 may fit D (5 bases each). Trimming took 3 bases from V and 2 from J, leaving 16 bases between them. The CDR3 sequence is 16 residues long. CDR1 is SGHRS, CDR2 YFSETQ, per germline. In DNA, the CDR3 is TGCGCCAGCAGCTCCAACCGGGACGGAAACACAGATACGCAGTATTTT. This translates into CASSSNRDGNTDTQYF.

This chain links TRBV2 with TRBJ2-1, with 7 bases identical to TRBD1. Germline CDR1 is SNHLY and CDR2 is FYNNEI. This CDR3 comprises 14 residues. Losses at the gene ends were 8 bases for V and 3 bases for J; bases not matched to a gene: 7. In nucleotides, the CDR3 is TGTGCCAGCGCTCCCGGGACAGACTACAATGAGCAGTTCTTC. This sequence encodes CASAPGTDYNEQFF.

The chain uses TRBV9 and TRBJ2-5; D remains ambiguous. This CDR3 is built from 14 residues. Trimming left V 0 bases short and J 2 bases short, with 8 bases between. CDR1 and CDR2 from the germline V gene are SGDLS and YYNGEE. In DNA, the CDR3 is TGTGCCAGCAGCGTAGAACAGTATCAAGAGACCCAGTACTTC. Protein: CASSVEQYQETQYF.

This clone was seen just once. The chain recombines TRBV28 with TRBJ1-1, with D hard to call. V was cut by 8 bases and J by 1 base, with 14 bases left in between. CDR1 is MDHEN and CDR2 is SYDVKM in the germline V gene. This CDR3 is 14 amino acids long. The CDR3 nucleotides read TGTGCCAGCGGTAGTTTAGGTGGGAACACTGAAGCTTTCTTT. It specifies CASGSLGGNTEAFF. The entire variable domain, with the rest obtained from reference TRBV28 and TRBJ1-1, is as follows: DVKVTQSSRYLVKRTGEKVFLECVQDMDHENMFWYRQDPGLGLRLIYFSYDVKMKEKGDIPEGYSVSREKKERFSLILESASTNQTSMYLCASGSLGGNTEAFFGQGTRLTVV.

V and J are TRBV9 and TRBJ1-2; a weak D match, TRBD1 (6 bases). Germline V CDR1 and CDR2: SGDLS, YYNGEE. The CDR3 totals 14 residues. Trimming shortened V by 0 bases and J by 12 bases, and 18 bases separated the two germline ends. The chain's CDR3 is CASSVDGGRGTHTF. Written as DNA, the CDR3 is TGTGCCAGCAGCGTAGATGGGGGCCGAGGGACGCACACCTTC. The variable domain in full, with the rest retrieved from reference TRBV9 and TRBJ1-2, is DSGVTQTPKHLITATGQRVTLRCSPRSGDLSVYWYQQSLDQGLQFLIQYYNGEERAKGNILERFSAQQFPDLHSELNLSSLELGDSALYFCASSVDGGRGTHTFGSGTRLTVV.

This clone was seen just once. V gene TRBV5-6 combines with J gene TRBJ2-1; 8 nucleotides match TRBD1. Unmatched junction bases numbered 6, after V lost 5 bases and J lost 2 bases. Germline CDR1 and CDR2: SGHDT and YYEEEE. The CDR3 runs 15 residues. CDR3 sequence reads: CASRWGTGPYNEQFF. The CDR3 DNA follows: TGTGCCAGCAGGTGGGGGACAGGTCCCTACAATGAGCAGTTCTTC.

The rearrangement links TRBV27 to TRBJ2-7; 9 nucleotides match TRBD1. V dropped 8 bases and J dropped 7; count of bases not matched to a gene: 9. The CDR3 has 13 amino acids. Germline V gene sequence: CDR1 MNHEY, CDR2 SMNVEV (reference sequence). DNA of the CDR3: TGTGCCAGCGGGACAGGGAGCAATATTGAGCAGTACTTC. Translating it yields CASGTGSNIEQYF.

The chain employs TRBV4-1 and TRBJ2-7; D not resolved. The CDR3 is 14 residues long. Trimming removed 4 bases from V and 1 base from J, with 11 bases in between. Germline values: CDR1 MGHRA, CDR2 YSYEKL. CDR3 in DNA: TGCGCCAGCAGCCCGAGCGCTTATTCCTACGAGCAGTACTTC. As protein: CASSPSAYSYEQYF.

This clone is a singleton in its sample. V gene TRBV5-8 combines with J gene TRBJ1-4, with D possibly TRBD1 on 6 matching bases. V was cut by 4 bases and J by 8 bases, with 18 bases left in between. CDR1 is SGHTS, CDR2 YDEGEE, per germline. CDR3 length: 15 amino acids. This CDR3 reads CASSQVQGFGEKLFF. The DNA for the CDR3 is TGTGCCAGCAGCCAAGTACAGGGATTCGGAGAAAAACTGTTTTTT.

This chain uses TRBV2 with TRBJ2-1; 9 bases agree with TRBD2. The CDR3 spans 15 residues. J gave up 9 bases and V 10 bases, and 16 bases lay outside the gene matches. Germline lookup yields CDR1 SNHLY and CDR2 FYNNEI. The CDR3 DNA reads as TGTGCCACCAGGGAGCAGGGACTAGCTCTGACTGAGCAGTTCTTC. Amino acids: CATREQGLALTEQFF.

The V call is TRBV29-1, the J call TRBJ2-5; 8 nucleotides match TRBD1. Per germline, CDR1 SQVTM and CDR2 ANQGSEA. Trimming at V came to 3 bases and at J to 5 bases, leaving 11 bases not matched to a gene. There are 15 residues in the CDR3. The CDR3: CSVDRGRGLGETQYF. The CDR3 nucleotides read TGCAGCGTTGACAGGGGCAGGGGGCTTGGGGAGACCCAGTACTTC.

This sequence joins TRBV7-3 and TRBJ2-2, with D tentatively TRBD1 or TRBD2 (5 bases each). This CDR3 comprises 15 residues. Germline values: CDR1 SGHTA, CDR2 FQGTGA. V lost 5 bases and J 1 base, leaving 11 bases between the germline ends. CDR3 sequence reads: CASSLIGGNTGELFF. CDR3 coding DNA: TGTGCCAGCAGCCTCATTGGGGGGAACACCGGGGAGCTGTTTTTT.

The genes are TRBV14 and TRBJ2-3; the match to TRBD2 covers 13 bases. With 3 bases clipped from V and 6 bases from J, the junction kept 6 bases outside the gene matches. There are 16 residues in the CDR3. Germline V gene data show CDR1 as SGHDN and CDR2 as FVKESK. The CDR3 region is CASSQGLAGRSDTQYF. The CDR3 DNA reads as TGTGCCAGCAGCCAGGGACTAGCGGGAAGGTCGGATACGCAGTATTTT.

This sequence joins TRBV5-6 and TRBJ2-6; 8 bases line up with TRBD1. The CDR3 totals 17 residues. V lost 4 bases to trimming and J lost 0 bases; unmatched junction nucleotides: 6. CDR1 is SGHDT, CDR2 YYEEEE, per germline. The DNA of the CDR3 is TGTGCCAGCAGCCTAAGGACAGGGTCCTCTGGGGCCAACGTCCTGACTTTC. It is translated as CASSLRTGSSGANVLTF.

This rearrangement joins TRBV6-5 to TRBJ2-5, with 9 positions matching TRBD1. CDR3 length equals 15 residues. Trimming cost V 6 bases and J 5 bases; bases outside gene matches: 10. Germline assignment: CDR1 MNHEY and CDR2 SVGAGI. CDR3 loop: CASRDSGQGYETQYF. The CDR3 bases are TGTGCCAGCAGAGATTCGGGACAGGGATACGAGACCCAGTACTTC.

The CDR3 DNA is TGTGCCAGCAGCCTGTATATTGGGACAGACAGGCCGGAGGACGAGCAGTACTTC. This gives the protein CASSLYIGTDRPEDEQYF. The chain joins TRBV5-6 to TRBJ2-7; 7 bases map to TRBD1. CDR1 SGHDT and CDR2 YYEEEE come from the germline V gene. V shed 4 bases, J shed 5 bases, and the junction held 21 bases outside the gene matches. The CDR3 is made up of 18 amino acids. Full variable domain (outside the CDR3, taken from reference TRBV5-6 and TRBJ2-7): DAGVTQSPTHLIKTRGQQVTLRCSPKSGHDTVSWYQQALGQGPQFIFQYYEEEERQRGNFPDRFSGHQFPNYSSELNVNALLLGDSALYLCASSLYIGTDRPEDEQYFGPGTRLTVT.

The V gene is TRBV29-1, the J gene TRBJ2-7; possible D gene TRBD1, 6 bases. The V gene lost 2 bases and the J gene lost 4 bases, with 15 bases spanning the gap. The CDR3 has 14 residues. In germline, CDR1 is SQVTM, CDR2 ANQGSEA. The CDR3 reads CSVETANRDYEQYF. For the CDR3, the DNA is TGCAGCGTTGAAACCGCGAACAGGGATTACGAGCAGTACTTC.

This chain joins TRBV4-1 and TRBJ1-1; perhaps TRBD1 as D (5 bases). CDR3 size: 16 residues. Trimming left V 6 bases short and J 3 bases short, with 20 bases between. In germline, CDR1 is MGHRA, CDR2 YSYEKL. CDR3 residues: CASRTNPGTLYTEAFF. CDR3 DNA sequence: TGCGCCAGCAGAACGAACCCAGGGACCCTCTACACTGAAGCTTTCTTT.

J is TRBJ2-1 and V is TRBV30, with D unresolved. The ends were cut back, 0 bases at V and 5 bases at J, with 14 bases in the middle. There are 15 residues in the CDR3. Germline loops: CDR1 GTSNPN, CDR2 SVGIG (reference sequence). CDR3 nucleotide sequence: TGTGCCTGGAGTGTACACCGTTTATATGACAATGAGCAGTTCTTC. Its translation: CAWSVHRLYDNEQFF.

This rearrangement joins TRBV28 to TRBJ2-7, with 7 positions matching TRBD1. The CDR3 sequence is 14 residues long. After removal of 6 bases from V and 1 base from J, the junction contained 6 bases not matched to a gene. Germline V gene lookup returns CDR1 MDHEN and CDR2 SYDVKM. As DNA, the CDR3 is TGTGCCAGCAGCCCCCCGGGACAGTCCTACGAGCAGTACTTC. Encoded protein: CASSPPGQSYEQYF.

The rearrangement joins TRBV5-1 to TRBJ2-2, with D uncertain. V gave up 2 bases and J gave up 2 bases, with 7 bases separating them. The CDR3 is 14 amino acids. Per germline, CDR1 SGHRS and CDR2 YFSETQ. The CDR3 sequence is CASSLGSNTGELFF. CDR3 DNA: TGCGCCAGCAGCTTAGGTTCAAACACCGGGGAGCTGTTTTTT.

Of note for this clone: The junction shows a germline mismatch at one end, possibly a read error. The J gene is TRBJ2-1, the V gene TRBV18; TRBD2 aligns across 12 bases. This CDR3 is built from 15 residues. Germline CDR1 and CDR2: KGHSH and LQKENI. As DNA, the CDR3 is TGTGCCAGCTCACCTACTACTGAGTCCGGGACTAGCGGGCTCTTC. Protein sequence: CASSPTTESGTSGLF. Filled out from reference TRBV18 and TRBJ2-1, the complete variable domain reads NAGVMQNPRHLVRRRGQEARLRCSPMKGHSHVYWYRQLPEEGLKFMVYLQKENIIDESGMPKERFSAEFPKEGPSILRIQQVVRGDSAAYFCASSPTTESGTSGLFGPGTRLTVL.

This sequence joins TRBV7-6 and TRBJ2-2; 9 nucleotides agree with TRBD2. V was pared by 5 bases and J by 5 bases, with 18 bases of the junction left unmatched. Germline-derived CDR1 and CDR2 are SGHVS and FNYEAQ. The CDR3 is 19 residues long. CDR3 sequence reads: CASSRRASGNGPNTGELFF. The CDR3 DNA is TGTGCCAGCAGCCGCCGCGCTAGCGGGAATGGCCCAAATACCGGGGAGCTGTTTTTT.

The chain carries TRBV29-1 and TRBJ1-2; D call uncertain. V was shortened by 4 bases and J by 1 base, with 16 bases between the two germline ends. The CDR3 is 15 amino acids. CDR1 is SQVTM, CDR2 ANQGSEA, per germline. The CDR3 reads CSVGSIRSSNYGYTF. The CDR3, as DNA: TGCAGCGTTGGTTCTATTAGGAGCAGTAACTATGGCTACACCTTC. Looking up the rest from reference TRBV29-1 and TRBJ1-2 gives the full variable domain: SAVISQKPSRDICQRGTSLTIQCQVDSQVTMMFWYRQQPGQSLTLIATANQGSEATYESGFVIDKFPISRPNLTFSTLTVSNMSPEDSSIYLCSVGSIRSSNYGYTFGSGTRLTVV.

This clone was counted between two and nine times. The chain recombines TRBV6-5 with TRBJ1-1, with D possibly matching TRBD1 (6 bases). V was shortened by 8 bases and J by 4 bases, with 14 bases between the two germline ends. The CDR3 runs to 13 residues. CDR1 and CDR2 from the germline V gene are MNHEY and SVGAGI. The chain's CDR3 is CASAAGGGTEAFF. In DNA form, the CDR3 reads TGTGCCAGCGCCGCTGGAGGGGGCACTGAAGCTTTCTTT.

V is TRBV6-5 and J is TRBJ2-1, with TRBD1 identical over 8 bases. Germline-derived CDR1 and CDR2 are MNHEY and SVGAGI. Trimming removed 6 bases from V and 3 bases from J; junction bases left unmatched: 4. The CDR3 consists of 14 residues. The CDR3 coding sequence is TGTGCCAGCAGAGACAGGGGAGGCTACAATGAGCAGTTCTTC. This encodes CASRDRGGYNEQFF.